These 9 T cell receptor beta chains were all obtained from the same sample, sequenced in a study of technical replicates of blood from several donors. This table comes from immunoSEQ multiplex PCR, and its TCRdb copy is limited to in-frame clones, with some not included. The sample shows tens of thousands of clones, around 90% of them seen only once. The specimen sequenced was T cells isolated from PBMCs. The receptors were gathered from a human donor in good health.

This clone has a single count. The chain has TRBV5-1 and TRBJ1-3, with no clear D. The ends were cut back, 3 bases at V and 0 bases at J, with 4 bases in the middle. Germline V CDR1 and CDR2: SGHRS, YFSETQ. This CDR3 region has 13 residues. The CDR3 DNA follows: TGCGCCAGCAGCTCCTACTCTGGAAACACCATATATTTT. It yields the protein CASSSYSGNTIYF.

CDR3 DNA: TGTGCCAGCTCACCGTCCGGGGGCACAGATACGCAGTATTTT. As protein: CASSPSGGTDTQYF. The chain joins TRBV18 to TRBJ2-3, with D possibly TRBD2 on 5 matching bases. Germline lookup yields CDR1 KGHSH and CDR2 LQKENI. The germline V and J ends were trimmed by 3 bases and 1 base, with 8 bases remaining between them. CDR3 length: 14 residues.

This chain joins TRBV6-1 and TRBJ1-5; 12 bases are a match to TRBD1. The germline V gene encodes CDR1 MNHNS and CDR2 SASEGT. This CDR3 is 15 amino acids long. V was pared by 4 bases and J by 7 bases, with 5 bases of the junction left unmatched. This CDR3 reads CASSGGTGGAQPQHF. The CDR3 DNA reads TGTGCCAGCAGTGGTGGGACAGGGGGCGCGCAGCCCCAGCATTTT.

This clone came up once. This chain links TRBV2 with TRBJ1-2; TRBD1 agrees at 10 bases. Losses at the gene ends were 11 bases for V and 4 bases for J; bases not matched to a gene: 10. Germline V gene lookup returns CDR1 SNHLY and CDR2 FYNNEI. The CDR3 is made up of 14 amino acids. This CDR3 reads CAGLRQGALYGYTF. CDR3 bases: TGTGCCGGACTTAGACAGGGGGCCCTCTATGGCTACACCTTC.

The chain joins TRBV2 to TRBJ2-5; TRBD2 agrees at 8 bases. J was trimmed by 5 bases and V by 8 bases; bases with no gene match: 10. Germline V CDR1 and CDR2: SNHLY, FYNNEI. CDR3 length equals 14 residues. The CDR3 spells CASGNGGARETQYF. In nucleotides, the CDR3 is TGTGCCAGCGGAAACGGGGGGGCGAGGGAGACCCAGTACTTC.

The chain is built from TRBV5-1 and TRBJ1-6, with D perhaps TRBD1 (6 bases). The CDR3 runs to 14 residues. Germline CDR1 SGHRS, CDR2 YFSETQ. Deletions cut 0 bases from V and 5 bases from J, with 6 bases between. CDR3 loop: CASSLGQDNSPLHF. The DNA for the CDR3 is TGCGCCAGCAGCTTGGGACAGGATAATTCACCCCTCCACTTT.

The genes are TRBV30 and TRBJ1-2; 7 bases are shared with TRBD1. V dropped 0 bases and J dropped 8; count of bases not matched to a gene: 6. This CDR3 comprises 13 residues. The germline gives CDR1 GTSNPN, CDR2 SVGIG (reference sequence). The DNA of the CDR3 is TGTGCCTGGAGTGTAAAGGGGGCTGAAGGCTACACCTTC. This translates into CAWSVKGAEGYTF.

The rearrangement links TRBV18 to TRBJ2-7, with D perhaps TRBD1 (6 bases). This CDR3 has 13 residues. Germline V gives CDR1 KGHSH, CDR2 LQKENI. The V gene lost 5 bases and the J gene lost 2 bases, with 10 bases spanning the gap. CDR3 amino acids: CASSSGHPYEQYF. Written as DNA, the CDR3 is TGTGCCAGCTCATCGGGACACCCCTACGAGCAGTACTTC.

In DNA form, the CDR3 reads TGTGCCAGCAGCCAGCGGTCCTTTACTCATGGCTACACCTTC. It is translated as CASSQRSFTHGYTF. The rearrangement joins TRBV4-2 to TRBJ1-2; D remains ambiguous. The germline CDR1 and CDR2 sequences are LGHNA and YNFKEQ. This CDR3 is 14 amino acids long. The ends were cut back, 3 bases at V and 6 bases at J, with 14 bases in the middle.